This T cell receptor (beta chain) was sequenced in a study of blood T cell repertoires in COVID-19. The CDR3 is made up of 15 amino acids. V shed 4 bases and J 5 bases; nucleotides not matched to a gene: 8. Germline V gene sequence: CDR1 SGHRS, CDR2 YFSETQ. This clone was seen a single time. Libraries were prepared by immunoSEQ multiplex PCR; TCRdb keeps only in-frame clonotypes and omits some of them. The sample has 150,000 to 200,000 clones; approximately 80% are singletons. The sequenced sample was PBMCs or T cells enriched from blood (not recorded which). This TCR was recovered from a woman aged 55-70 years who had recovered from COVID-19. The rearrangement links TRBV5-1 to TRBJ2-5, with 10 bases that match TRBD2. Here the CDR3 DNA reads TGCGCCAGCAGCCCGGATCTAGCGGGGGCTGAGACCCAGTACTTC. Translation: CASSPDLAGAETQYF.